What follows is one T cell receptor (beta chain) and its context. Antigen: not known. The data were produced by immunoSEQ multiplex PCR, yet TCRdb's version contains in-frame clones alone and is incomplete. The sample has some 200,000 clones; approximately 95% are singletons. V shed 4 bases and J shed 1 base, with 8 bases lying between them. Looked up from germline, CDR1 is SGHNT and CDR2 is YYREEE (reference sequence). The CDR3 is made up of 13 amino acids. The data are from a study of T cell responses to AZD1222 COVID-19 vaccine. Study outcomes and limitations: The reported proportion of spike-specific TCRs targeting unmutated variant regions was nearly half.

The chain couples TRBV5-4 to TRBJ1-1; the D is unclear. This sample comprised peripheral blood, obtained 28 days after the second AZD1222 dose. This receptor was taken from an adult who received the AZD1222 COVID-19 vaccine. The CDR3 DNA reads TGTGCCAGCAGCCTCCCAGGGAACACTGAAGCTTTCTTT. This gives the protein CASSLPGNTEAFF.